The 30 T cell receptor beta chains given below trace back to one sample, sequenced in a study of blood T cell repertoires in COVID-19. Repertoires were generated with immunoSEQ multiplex PCR, while TCRdb's copy carries only in-frame clones and drops some. The repertoire holds 490,000 or so clones, about 88% seen once, with 8.3% in the top ten. Sequencing was performed on PBMCs or T cells enriched from blood (not recorded which). The receptors derive from a woman aged 60 to 75 who had recovered from COVID-19.

This chain links TRBV4-1 with TRBJ2-2; a possible D gene is TRBD2 (5 bases). This CDR3 region has 17 residues. The germline gives CDR1 MGHRA, CDR2 YSYEKL. The germline V and J ends were trimmed by 4 bases and 4 bases, with 19 bases remaining between them. CDR3: CASSPPEVPLGTGELFF. In nucleotides, the CDR3 is TGCGCCAGCAGCCCCCCGGAGGTGCCACTCGGCACCGGGGAGCTGTTTTTT.

The chain carries TRBV19 and TRBJ1-3; D possibly corresponds to TRBD1 (6 bases). Germline V gene data show CDR1 as LNHDA and CDR2 as SQIVND (reference sequence). The CDR3 extends over 16 amino acids. V lost 7 bases and J 6 bases, leaving 22 bases between the germline ends. The CDR3 sequence: CASTISRGTALNTIYF. DNA of the CDR3: TGTGCCAGTACCATAAGCAGGGGAACTGCGCTAAACACCATATATTTT.

The V gene is TRBV6-4, the J gene TRBJ1-6; no reliable D call. The CDR3 sequence is 13 residues long. V was shortened by 4 bases and J by 8 bases, with 9 bases between the two germline ends. Germline V gene data show CDR1 as MRHNA and CDR2 as SNTAGT. The CDR3 DNA sequence: TGTGCCAGCAGTGCAATGAGCGATTCACCCCTCCACTTT. This codes for CASSAMSDSPLHF.

CDR3 sequence: CASSTTTGGIAFF. CDR3 in DNA: TGCGCCAGCAGCACAACCACAGGGGGCATAGCTTTCTTT. The genes are TRBV5-1 and TRBJ1-1; TRBD1 matches 9 bases. CDR1 is SGHRS, CDR2 YFSETQ, per germline. CDR3 size: 13 residues. The junction had 8 bases not matched to a gene; V was cut back by 4 bases and J by 10 bases.

This chain links TRBV4-1 with TRBJ2-6; 7 bases fit TRBD1. The CDR3 totals 16 residues. V trimming: 4 bases; J trimming: 4 bases; junction bases outside the gene matches: 7. The germline V gene encodes CDR1 MGHRA and CDR2 YSYEKL. In DNA, the CDR3 is TGCGCCAGCAGCCGCACGACAGGGACCGGGGCCAACGTCCTGACTTTC. It specifies CASSRTTGTGANVLTF.

CDR3 region: CASSLEESPLHF. As DNA, the CDR3 is TGTGCCAGCAGCTTAGAGGAGTCACCCCTCCACTTT. This rearrangement joins TRBV7-9 to TRBJ1-6; no reliable D call. Germline V gives CDR1 SEHNR, CDR2 FQNEAQ (reference sequence). Trimming removed 1 base at V and 10 bases at J, with 5 bases between. The CDR3 is 12 amino acids.

V gene TRBV2 combines with J gene TRBJ1-4, with unresolved D. Germline loops: CDR1 SNHLY, CDR2 FYNNEI. The CDR3 runs 13 residues. V was trimmed by 7 bases and J by 8 bases, leaving 14 bases between them. CDR3 in amino acids: CASTAGLGEKLFF. The CDR3 coding sequence is TGTGCCAGCACCGCGGGATTGGGGGAAAAACTGTTTTTT.

The chain couples TRBV5-5 to TRBJ2-7, with TRBD2 as a possible D gene (6 bases). V was trimmed by 0 bases and J by 6 bases, leaving 13 bases between them. Germline assignment: CDR1 SGHKS and CDR2 YYEKEE (reference sequence). The CDR3 consists of 14 residues. The CDR3 is CASSLVAGTPEQYV. The CDR3 DNA follows: TGTGCCAGCAGCTTGGTGGCGGGGACCCCCGAGCAGTACGTC.

The chain links TRBV18 to TRBJ2-3, with TRBD1 as a possible D gene (6 bases). Trimming took off 2 bases at V and 2 bases at J, with 8 bases between the two ends. Germline lookup yields CDR1 KGHSH and CDR2 LQKENI. The CDR3 loop spans 14 amino acids. The CDR3 DNA follows: TGTGCCAGCTCACCAGACAGGTCCACAGATACGCAGTATTTT. Protein product: CASSPDRSTDTQYF.

This clone was counted once. V is TRBV9 and J is TRBJ1-2; TRBD1 is a possible D gene (6 bases). This CDR3 region has 15 residues. Trimming took off 4 bases at V and 5 bases at J, with 18 bases between the two ends. Germline lookup yields CDR1 SGDLS and CDR2 YYNGEE. The CDR3 spells CASSTRTGFEYGYTF. CDR3 DNA sequence: TGTGCCAGCAGCACCCGAACAGGGTTTGAATATGGCTACACCTTC. Drawing the rest from reference TRBV9 and TRBJ1-2, the complete variable domain is DSGVTQTPKHLITATGQRVTLRCSPRSGDLSVYWYQQSLDQGLQFLIQYYNGEERAKGNILERFSAQQFPDLHSELNLSSLELGDSALYFCASSTRTGFEYGYTFGSGTRLTVV.

This chain links TRBV13 with TRBJ1-4; unclear D gene. V was pared by 2 bases and J by 0 bases, with 10 bases between. There are 16 residues in the CDR3. CDR1 and CDR2 from the germline V gene are PRHDT and FYEKMQ (reference sequence). CDR3 residues: CASSLRRFATNEKLFF. The DNA for the CDR3 is TGTGCCAGCAGCTTAAGGCGGTTTGCAACTAATGAAAAACTGTTTTTT.

The V gene is TRBV5-1, the J gene TRBJ1-3; 8 bases line up with TRBD1. V was pared by 4 bases and J by 3 bases, with 6 bases of the junction left unmatched. The CDR3 is made up of 15 amino acids. Looked up from germline, CDR1 is SGHRS and CDR2 is YFSETQ. CDR3 nucleotides: TGCGCCAGCAGCCTGACAGGGGTGAATGGAAACACCATATATTTT. Translating it yields CASSLTGVNGNTIYF.

The CDR3: CASSINPPGGLHEKLFF. The CDR3 bases are TGTGCCAGTAGTATAAACCCTCCGGGAGGGCTGCATGAAAAACTGTTTTTT. This sequence joins TRBV19 and TRBJ1-4; D unresolved. In germline, CDR1 is LNHDA, CDR2 SQIVND (reference sequence). This CDR3 has 17 residues. V dropped 2 bases and J dropped 6 bases, with 19 bases sitting between them.

This clone was counted a few times. The chain joins TRBV30 to TRBJ1-3; D gene ambiguous. V lost 2 bases and J 4 bases, leaving 6 bases between the germline ends. The CDR3 is 12 amino acids. Germline CDR1 and CDR2: GTSNPN and SVGIG (reference sequence). CDR3 region: CAWSPPGNTIYF. In nucleotides, the CDR3 is TGTGCCTGGAGTCCTCCCGGAAACACCATATATTTT.

The rearrangement links TRBV18 to TRBJ1-1, with 11 bases that match TRBD1. The length of the CDR3 is 14 residues. Germline values: CDR1 KGHSH, CDR2 LQKENI. J lost 4 bases, V lost 3 bases, and 1 base had no gene match. The CDR3 DNA sequence: TGTGCCAGCTCACCTGGACAGGGGGCCACTGAAGCTTTCTTT. It is translated as CASSPGQGATEAFF.

As to this clone: As the CDR3 is not closed by the conserved phenylalanine or tryptophan, this likely results from a read error. The limits of the CDR3 on the DNA are not certain, so only TCRdb's listed CDR3 is given. This sequence joins TRBV6-5 and TRBJ1-6; TRBD1 reflects the table's D call only, with no check against the DNA. The CDR3 totals 15 residues, both ends included. CDR1 MNHEY and CDR2 SVGAGI come from the germline V gene. The CDR3 sequence: CASTRSSGTGPPLIV.

The V and J genes are TRBV5-1 and TRBJ2-2, with D tentatively TRBD1 (6 bases). Germline V gives CDR1 SGHRS, CDR2 YFSETQ. The V gene lost 0 bases and the J gene lost 8 bases, with 14 bases spanning the gap. CDR3 length: 15 residues. CDR3 sequence reads: CASSLVAGVEGELFF. The CDR3 coding sequence is TGCGCCAGCAGCTTGGTGGCAGGGGTAGAGGGGGAGCTGTTTTTT.

The V gene is TRBV19, the J gene TRBJ2-3; D perhaps matches TRBD2 (7 bases). The CDR3 spans 16 residues. Trimming removed 4 bases from V and 3 bases from J, with 17 bases in between. Germline CDR1 is LNHDA and CDR2 is SQIVND (reference sequence). Here the CDR3 DNA reads TGTGCCAGTAGTACTCGGACGGCGGGGGCGACAGATACGCAGTATTTT. Translation: CASSTRTAGATDTQYF.

As regards this clone: The germline gene is not matched at one end of the junction; a read error may be the cause. This sequence joins TRBV7-7 and TRBJ2-1; TRBD2 aligns across 9 bases. The CDR3 length is 16 residues. The germline V gene has CDR1 SSHAT and CDR2 FNYEAQ (reference sequence). CDR3 sequence reads: CASSLGGGGALNEQFF. In nucleotides, the CDR3 is TGTGCTAGCAGCTTAGGCGGCGGGGGGGCGCTAAATGAGCAGTTCTTC.

The rearrangement uses TRBV9 and TRBJ2-1, with 9 bases fitting TRBD1. The J segment lost 7 bases and the V segment lost 3 bases, leaving 11 bases of the junction unmatched. CDR3 size: 16 residues. Germline assignment: CDR1 SGDLS and CDR2 YYNGEE. The CDR3 protein is CASSGPDRGVRNEQFF. The CDR3 coding sequence is TGTGCCAGCAGCGGACCAGACAGGGGGGTAAGGAATGAGCAGTTCTTC.

The count of this clone is one. The chain recombines TRBV5-1 with TRBJ2-5, with D tentatively TRBD1 (5 bases). With 3 bases removed from V and 2 bases from J, the gap between germline ends came to 14 bases. The CDR3 length is 15 residues. CDR1 and CDR2 from the germline V gene are SGHRS and YFSETQ. The CDR3: CASSSPRGGQETQYF. The CDR3 DNA follows: TGCGCCAGCAGCTCCCCAAGGGGTGGGCAAGAGACCCAGTACTTC.

The rearrangement joins TRBV18 to TRBJ1-4; weak D call: TRBD1 (5 bases). The CDR3 has 12 residues. The V gene's germline CDR1 is KGHSH and CDR2 LQKENI. The V end was cut by 5 bases, the J end by 8 bases, with 9 bases between. In nucleotides, the CDR3 is TGTGCCAGCTCATCGACAGACGAAAAACTGTTTTTT. Translation: CASSSTDEKLFF.

V and J are TRBV25-1 and TRBJ1-2; 9 positions match TRBD1. The germline gives CDR1 MGHDK, CDR2 SYGVNS. V shed 2 bases, J shed 6 bases, and the junction held 7 bases outside the gene matches. CDR3 length equals 15 residues. The CDR3 region is CASSEPRGQGHGYTF. DNA of the CDR3: TGTGCCAGCAGTGAACCACGGGGACAGGGACATGGCTACACCTTC.

The chain recombines TRBV6-1 with TRBJ1-1, with D hard to call. The CDR3 covers 13 residues. Trimming shortened V by 1 base and J by 10 bases, and 13 bases separated the two germline ends. CDR1 is MNHNS and CDR2 is SASEGT in the germline V gene. The CDR3 DNA sequence: TGTGCCAGCAGTGAAGTTCAGGAACGGGGAGCTTTCTTT. Protein product: CASSEVQERGAFF.

This clone showed up just a few times. V and J are TRBV30 and TRBJ1-5; D is perhaps TRBD1 (5 bases). Germline-derived CDR1 and CDR2 are GTSNPN and SVGIG (reference sequence). Trimming pared 2 bases from V and 0 bases from J, leaving 11 bases between. The CDR3 extends over 15 amino acids. The DNA for the CDR3 is TGTGCCTGGAGTCGGGACTTTGATAGCAATCAGCCCCAGCATTTT. Amino acid sequence: CAWSRDFDSNQPQHF. Drawing the rest from reference TRBV30 and TRBJ1-5, the complete variable domain is SQTIHQWPATLVQPVGSPLSLECTVEGTSNPNLYWYRQAAGRGLQLLFYSVGIGQISSEVPQNLSASRPQDRQFILSSKKLLLSDSGFYLCAWSRDFDSNQPQHFGDGTRLSIL.

The chain combines TRBV2 with TRBJ2-1; 11 bases agree with TRBD2. CDR1 and CDR2 from the germline V gene are SNHLY and FYNNEI. V was pared by 7 bases and J by 0 bases, with 5 bases of the junction left unmatched. This CDR3 is 16 amino acids long. CDR3 bases: TGTGCCAGCATCGGGACTAGCGGCATCTCCTACAATGAGCAGTTCTTC. Translation: CASIGTSGISYNEQFF.

The rearrangement uses TRBV5-8 and TRBJ1-1, with TRBD1 identical over 7 bases. CDR3 length: 15 residues. Germline CDR1 SGHTS, CDR2 YDEGEE. Trimming took 2 bases from V and 5 from J; bases not matched to a gene: 9. The CDR3 region is CASSFSRGGYTEAFF. The CDR3 nucleotides read TGTGCCAGCAGCTTTAGCAGAGGGGGCTATACTGAAGCTTTCTTT.

The chain links TRBV14 to TRBJ1-4; D remains ambiguous. This CDR3 comprises 16 residues. The germline V gene encodes CDR1 SGHDN and CDR2 FVKESK. Trimming cost V 3 bases and J 1 base, with 12 bases left between them. The DNA for the CDR3 is TGTGCCAGCAGCCAGGAGGTCCCGCGAACTAATGAAAAACTGTTTTTT. Encoded protein: CASSQEVPRTNEKLFF.

This clone showed up just a few times. This sequence joins TRBV7-9 and TRBJ1-6, with TRBD1 matching over 7 bases. The CDR3 is 14 amino acids. V lost 10 bases to trimming and J lost 6 bases; unmatched junction nucleotides: 9. Germline V gene sequence: CDR1 SEHNR, CDR2 FQNEAQ (reference sequence). The CDR3 reads CATRTGDFNSPLHF. The CDR3 bases are TGTGCCACCCGTACAGGGGATTTTAATTCACCCCTCCACTTT.

The chain carries TRBV5-1 and TRBJ2-1; 11 nucleotides match TRBD1. Per germline, CDR1 SGHRS and CDR2 YFSETQ. The CDR3 loop spans 15 amino acids. The junction had 4 bases not matched to a gene; V was cut back by 1 base and J by 7 bases. The CDR3 sequence: CASSLTGQGANEQFF. The CDR3 DNA reads TGCGCCAGCAGCTTGACCGGACAGGGGGCGAATGAGCAGTTCTTC. Drawing the rest from reference TRBV5-1 and TRBJ2-1, the complete variable domain is KAGVTQTPRYLIKTRGQQVTLSCSPISGHRSVSWYQQTPGQGLQFLFEYFSETQRNKGNFPGRFSGRQFSNSRSEMNVSTLELGDSALYLCASSLTGQGANEQFFGPGTRLTVL.